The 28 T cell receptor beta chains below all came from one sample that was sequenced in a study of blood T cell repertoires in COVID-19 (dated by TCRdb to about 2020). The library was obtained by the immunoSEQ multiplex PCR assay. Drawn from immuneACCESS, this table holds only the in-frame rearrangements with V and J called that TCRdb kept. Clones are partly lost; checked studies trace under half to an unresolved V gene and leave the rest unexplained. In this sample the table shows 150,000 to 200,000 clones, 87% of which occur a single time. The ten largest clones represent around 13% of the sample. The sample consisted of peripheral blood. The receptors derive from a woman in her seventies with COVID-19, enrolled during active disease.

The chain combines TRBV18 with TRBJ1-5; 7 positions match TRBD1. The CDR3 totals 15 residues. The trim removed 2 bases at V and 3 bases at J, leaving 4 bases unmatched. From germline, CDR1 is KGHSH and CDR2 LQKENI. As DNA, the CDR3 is TGTGCCAGCTCACCATCGGGACAGACCAATCAGCCCCAGCATTTT. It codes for CASSPSGQTNQPQHF.

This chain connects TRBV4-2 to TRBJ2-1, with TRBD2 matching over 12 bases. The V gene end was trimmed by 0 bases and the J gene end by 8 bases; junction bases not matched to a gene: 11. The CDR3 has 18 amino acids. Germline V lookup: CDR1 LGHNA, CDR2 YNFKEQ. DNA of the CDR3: TGTGCCAGCAGCCAAGATCTGGCGACTAGCGGGAGTCGCGATGAGCAGTTCTTC. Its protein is CASSQDLATSGSRDEQFF.

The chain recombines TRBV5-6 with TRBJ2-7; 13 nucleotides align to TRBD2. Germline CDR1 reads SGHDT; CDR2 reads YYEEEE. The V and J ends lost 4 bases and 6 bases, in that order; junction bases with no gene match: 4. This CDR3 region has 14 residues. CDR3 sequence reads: CASSGGLAGSEQYF. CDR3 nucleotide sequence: TGTGCCAGCAGCGGGGGACTAGCGGGATCCGAGCAGTACTTC.

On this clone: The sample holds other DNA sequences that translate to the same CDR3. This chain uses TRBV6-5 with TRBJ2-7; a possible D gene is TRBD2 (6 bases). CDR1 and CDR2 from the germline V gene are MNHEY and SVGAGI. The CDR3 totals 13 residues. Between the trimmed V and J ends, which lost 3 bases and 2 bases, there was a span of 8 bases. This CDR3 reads CASSYAGTYEQYF. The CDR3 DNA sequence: TGTGCCAGCAGTTATGCGGGAACCTACGAGCAGTACTTC.

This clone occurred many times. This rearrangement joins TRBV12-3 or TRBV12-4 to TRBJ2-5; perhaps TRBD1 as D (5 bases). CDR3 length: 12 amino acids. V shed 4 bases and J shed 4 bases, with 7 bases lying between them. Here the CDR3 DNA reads TGTGCCAGCAGTTGGGGCACAGAGACCCAGTACTTC. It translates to CASSWGTETQYF.

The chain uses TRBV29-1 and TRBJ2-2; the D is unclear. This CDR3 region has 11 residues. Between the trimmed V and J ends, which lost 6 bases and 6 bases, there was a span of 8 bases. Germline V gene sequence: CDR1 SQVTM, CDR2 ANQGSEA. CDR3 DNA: TGCAGCGTCCAACTCCCCGGGGAGCTGTTTTTT. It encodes CSVQLPGELFF.

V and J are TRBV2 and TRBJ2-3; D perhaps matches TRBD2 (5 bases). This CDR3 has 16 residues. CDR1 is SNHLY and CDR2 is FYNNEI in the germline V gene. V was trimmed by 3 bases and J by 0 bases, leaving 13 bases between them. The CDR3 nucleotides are TGTGCCAGCAGTGATCGGGTAGCGCCCAGCACAGATACGCAGTATTTT. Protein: CASSDRVAPSTDTQYF.

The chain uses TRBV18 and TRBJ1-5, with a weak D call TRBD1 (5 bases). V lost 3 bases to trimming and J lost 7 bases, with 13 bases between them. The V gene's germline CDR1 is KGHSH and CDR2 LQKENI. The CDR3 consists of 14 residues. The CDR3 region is CASSPLTQEQPQHF. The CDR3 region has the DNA TGTGCCAGCTCACCCCTGACACAGGAGCAGCCCCAGCATTTT.

In nucleotides, the CDR3 is TGTGCCAGCGGACCTAGGGGGCAAGGAGAGACCCAGTACTTC. Translated: CASGPRGQGETQYF. The rearrangement uses TRBV11-2 and TRBJ2-5, with TRBD1 matching over 7 bases. J lost 4 bases, V lost 8 bases, and 10 bases had no gene match. The CDR3 length is 14 residues. Germline V gene sequence: CDR1 SGHAT, CDR2 FQNNGV.

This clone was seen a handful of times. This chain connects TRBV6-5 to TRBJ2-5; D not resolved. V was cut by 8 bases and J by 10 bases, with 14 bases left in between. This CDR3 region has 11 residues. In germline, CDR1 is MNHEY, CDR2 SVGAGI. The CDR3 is CASRLVGVQYF. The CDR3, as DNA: TGTGCCAGCCGGCTAGTCGGAGTCCAGTACTTC.

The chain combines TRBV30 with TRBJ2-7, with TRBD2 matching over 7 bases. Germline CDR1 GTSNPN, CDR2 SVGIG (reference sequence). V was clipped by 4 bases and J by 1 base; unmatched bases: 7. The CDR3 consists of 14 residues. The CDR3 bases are TGTGCCTGGATCCTCAGGGACTATTCCTACGAGCAGTACTTC. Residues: CAWILRDYSYEQYF.

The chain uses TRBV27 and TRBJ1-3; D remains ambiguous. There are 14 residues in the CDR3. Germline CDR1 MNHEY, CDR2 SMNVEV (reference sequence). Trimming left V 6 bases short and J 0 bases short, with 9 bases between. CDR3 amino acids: CASSGLSSGNTIYF. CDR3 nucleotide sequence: TGTGCCAGCAGCGGACTGTCCTCTGGAAACACCATATATTTT.

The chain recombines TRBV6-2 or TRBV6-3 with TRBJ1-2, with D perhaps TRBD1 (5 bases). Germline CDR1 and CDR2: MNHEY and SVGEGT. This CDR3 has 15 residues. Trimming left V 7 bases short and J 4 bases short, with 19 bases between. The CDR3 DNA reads TGTGCCAGCACCCCCGACAGCGCTTTCATCTATGGCTACACCTTC. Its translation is CASTPDSAFIYGYTF.

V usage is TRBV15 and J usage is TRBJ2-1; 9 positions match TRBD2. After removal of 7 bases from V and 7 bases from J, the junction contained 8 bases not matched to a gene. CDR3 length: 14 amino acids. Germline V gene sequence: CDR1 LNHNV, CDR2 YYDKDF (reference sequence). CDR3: CATISGSGRNEQFF. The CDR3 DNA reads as TGTGCCACCATTAGCGGGAGTGGTCGGAATGAGCAGTTCTTC.

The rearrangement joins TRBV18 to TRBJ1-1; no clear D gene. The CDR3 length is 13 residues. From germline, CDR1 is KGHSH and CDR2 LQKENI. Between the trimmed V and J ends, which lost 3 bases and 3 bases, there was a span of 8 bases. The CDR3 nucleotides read TGTGCCAGCTCACCCATTGGAGACACTGAAGCTTTCTTT. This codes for CASSPIGDTEAFF.

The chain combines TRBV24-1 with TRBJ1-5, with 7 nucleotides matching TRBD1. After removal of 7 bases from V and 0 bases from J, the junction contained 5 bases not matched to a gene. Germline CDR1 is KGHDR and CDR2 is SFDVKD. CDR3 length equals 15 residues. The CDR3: CATRDRQYSNQPQHF. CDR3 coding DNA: TGTGCCACCAGGGACAGGCAGTATAGCAATCAGCCCCAGCATTTT.

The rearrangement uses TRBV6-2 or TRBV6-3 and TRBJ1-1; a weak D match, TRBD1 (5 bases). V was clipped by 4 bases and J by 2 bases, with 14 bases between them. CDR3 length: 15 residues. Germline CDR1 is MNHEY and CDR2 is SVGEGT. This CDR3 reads CASSLTQGINTEAFF. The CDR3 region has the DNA TGTGCCAGCAGTTTGACGCAGGGCATCAACACTGAAGCTTTCTTT.

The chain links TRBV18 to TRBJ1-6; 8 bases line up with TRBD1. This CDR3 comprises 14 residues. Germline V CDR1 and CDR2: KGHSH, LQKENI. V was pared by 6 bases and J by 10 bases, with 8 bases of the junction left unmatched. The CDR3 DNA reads TGTGCCAGCTCCGAGGGACAGGTACGCTCACCCCTCCACTTT. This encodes CASSEGQVRSPLHF.

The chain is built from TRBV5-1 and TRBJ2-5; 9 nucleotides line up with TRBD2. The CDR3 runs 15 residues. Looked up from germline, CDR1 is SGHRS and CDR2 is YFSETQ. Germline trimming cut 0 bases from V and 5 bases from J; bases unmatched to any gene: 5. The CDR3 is CASSLELAGWETQYF. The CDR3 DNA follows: TGCGCCAGCAGCTTGGAGCTAGCGGGATGGGAGACCCAGTACTTC. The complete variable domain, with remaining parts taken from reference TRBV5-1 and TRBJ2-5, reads KAGVTQTPRYLIKTRGQQVTLSCSPISGHRSVSWYQQTPGQGLQFLFEYFSETQRNKGNFPGRFSGRQFSNSRSEMNVSTLELGDSALYLCASSLELAGWETQYFGPGTRLLVL.

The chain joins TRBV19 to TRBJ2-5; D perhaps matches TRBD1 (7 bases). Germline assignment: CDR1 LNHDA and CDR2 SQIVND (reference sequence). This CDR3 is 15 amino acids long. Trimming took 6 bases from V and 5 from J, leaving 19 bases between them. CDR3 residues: CASSHTSGGGETQYF. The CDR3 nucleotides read TGTGCCAGTAGCCACACCTCAGGGGGAGGTGAGACCCAGTACTTC. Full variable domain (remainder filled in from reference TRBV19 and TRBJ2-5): DGGITQSPKYLFRKEGQNVTLSCEQNLNHDAMYWYRQDPGQGLRLIYYSQIVNDFQKGDIAEGYSVSREKKESFPLTVTSAQKNPTAFYLCASSHTSGGGETQYFGPGTRLLVL.

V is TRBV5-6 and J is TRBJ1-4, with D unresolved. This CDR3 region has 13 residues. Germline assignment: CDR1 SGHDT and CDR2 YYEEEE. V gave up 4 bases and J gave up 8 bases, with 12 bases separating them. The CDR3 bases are TGTGCCAGCAGCAAGATCGCCAGGGAAAAACTGTTTTTT. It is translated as CASSKIAREKLFF.

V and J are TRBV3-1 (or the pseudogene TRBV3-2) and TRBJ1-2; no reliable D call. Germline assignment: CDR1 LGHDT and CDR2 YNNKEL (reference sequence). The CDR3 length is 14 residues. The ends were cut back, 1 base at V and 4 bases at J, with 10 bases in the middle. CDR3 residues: CASSQAGTVYGYTF. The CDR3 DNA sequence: TGTGCCAGCAGCCAAGCAGGCACAGTCTATGGCTACACCTTC.

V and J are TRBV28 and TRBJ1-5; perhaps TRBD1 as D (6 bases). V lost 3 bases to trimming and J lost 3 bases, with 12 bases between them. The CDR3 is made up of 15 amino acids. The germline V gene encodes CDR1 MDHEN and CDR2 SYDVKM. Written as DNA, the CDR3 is TGTGCCAGCAGTTTTGGACAGTACTTCAATCAGCCCCAGCATTTT. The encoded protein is CASSFGQYFNQPQHF.

CDR3 DNA: TGTGCCAGCAGCTTACGCGCAGGGGCCGGCGGGGAGCTGTTTTTT. Protein: CASSLRAGAGGELFF. The rearrangement joins TRBV7-3 to TRBJ2-2, with D possibly TRBD1 on 6 matching bases. Germline CDR1 reads SGHTA; CDR2 reads FQGTGA. This CDR3 has 15 residues. V gave up 2 bases and J gave up 7 bases, with 14 bases separating them.

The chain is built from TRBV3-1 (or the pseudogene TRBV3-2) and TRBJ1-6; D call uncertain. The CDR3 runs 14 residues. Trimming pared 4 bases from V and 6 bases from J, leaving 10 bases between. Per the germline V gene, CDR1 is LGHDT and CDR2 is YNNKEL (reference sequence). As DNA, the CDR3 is TGTGCCAGCAGCCTAAGTAAGAGTAATTCACCCCTCCACTTT. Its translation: CASSLSKSNSPLHF.

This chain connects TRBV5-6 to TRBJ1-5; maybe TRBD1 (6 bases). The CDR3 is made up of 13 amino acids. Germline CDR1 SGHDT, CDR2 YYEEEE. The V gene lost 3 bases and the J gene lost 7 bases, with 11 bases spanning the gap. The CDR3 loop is CASSSVQGQPQHF. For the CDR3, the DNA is TGTGCCAGCAGCTCAGTACAGGGACAGCCCCAGCATTTT.

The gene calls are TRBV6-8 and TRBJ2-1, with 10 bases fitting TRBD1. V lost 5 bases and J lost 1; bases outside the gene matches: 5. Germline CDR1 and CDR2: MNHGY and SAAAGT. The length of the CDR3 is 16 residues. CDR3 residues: CASSTGTGVSYNEQFF. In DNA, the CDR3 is TGTGCCAGCAGTACCGGGACAGGGGTATCCTACAATGAGCAGTTCTTC.

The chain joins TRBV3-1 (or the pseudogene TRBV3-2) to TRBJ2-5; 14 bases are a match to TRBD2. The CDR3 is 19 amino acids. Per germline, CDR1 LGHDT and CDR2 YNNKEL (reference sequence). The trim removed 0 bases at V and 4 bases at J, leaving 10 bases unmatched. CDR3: CASSQDFRTSGRNRETQYF. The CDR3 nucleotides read TGTGCCAGCAGCCAAGATTTTAGGACTAGCGGGAGGAATCGAGAGACCCAGTACTTC.